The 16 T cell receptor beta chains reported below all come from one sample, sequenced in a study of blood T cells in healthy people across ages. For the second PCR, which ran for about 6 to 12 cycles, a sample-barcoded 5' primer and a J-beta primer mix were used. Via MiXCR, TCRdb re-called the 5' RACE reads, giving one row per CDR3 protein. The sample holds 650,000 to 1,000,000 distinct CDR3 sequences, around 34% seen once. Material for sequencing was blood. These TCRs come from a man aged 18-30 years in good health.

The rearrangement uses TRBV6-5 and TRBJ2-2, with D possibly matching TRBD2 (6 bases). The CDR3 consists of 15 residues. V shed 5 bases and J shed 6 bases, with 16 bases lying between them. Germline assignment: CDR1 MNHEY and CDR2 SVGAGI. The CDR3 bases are TGTGCCAGCAGTCTGAAGTTCCCGGGGGCCGGGGAGCTGTTTTTT. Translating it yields CASSLKFPGAGELFF.

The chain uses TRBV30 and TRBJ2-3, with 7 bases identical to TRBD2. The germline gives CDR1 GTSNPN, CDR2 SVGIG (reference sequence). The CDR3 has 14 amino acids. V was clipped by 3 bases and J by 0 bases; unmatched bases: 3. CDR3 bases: TGTGCCTGGAGGGGGGGACTAAGCACAGATACGCAGTATTTT. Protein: CAWRGGLSTDTQYF.

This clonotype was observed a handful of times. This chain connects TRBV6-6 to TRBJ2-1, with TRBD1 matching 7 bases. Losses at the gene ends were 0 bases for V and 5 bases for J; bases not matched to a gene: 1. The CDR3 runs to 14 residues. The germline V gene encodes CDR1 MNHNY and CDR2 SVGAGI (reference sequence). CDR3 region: CASSYSGTDNEQFF. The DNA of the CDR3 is TGTGCCAGCAGTTACTCCGGGACAGACAATGAGCAGTTCTTC.

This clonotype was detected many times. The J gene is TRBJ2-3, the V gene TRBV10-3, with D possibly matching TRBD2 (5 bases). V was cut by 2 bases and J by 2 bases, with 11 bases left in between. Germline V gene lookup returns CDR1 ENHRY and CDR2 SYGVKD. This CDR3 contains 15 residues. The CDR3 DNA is TGTGCCATCAGTGAGGGGCGGGCGCTCACAGATACGCAGTATTTT. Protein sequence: CAISEGRALTDTQYF.

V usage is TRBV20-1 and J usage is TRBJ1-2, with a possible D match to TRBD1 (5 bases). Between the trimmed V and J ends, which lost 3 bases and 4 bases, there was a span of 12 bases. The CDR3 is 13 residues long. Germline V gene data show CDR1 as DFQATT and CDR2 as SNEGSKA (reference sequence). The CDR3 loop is CSASLGPIYGYTF. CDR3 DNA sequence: TGCAGTGCTAGTCTGGGACCGATCTATGGCTACACCTTC.

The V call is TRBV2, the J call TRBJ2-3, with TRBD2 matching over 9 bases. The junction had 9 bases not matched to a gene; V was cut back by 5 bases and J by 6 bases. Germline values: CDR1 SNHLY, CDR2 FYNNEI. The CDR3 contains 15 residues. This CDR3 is CASSRGSSGVDTQYF. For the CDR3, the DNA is TGTGCCAGCAGTCGAGGGTCTAGCGGGGTGGATACGCAGTATTTT.

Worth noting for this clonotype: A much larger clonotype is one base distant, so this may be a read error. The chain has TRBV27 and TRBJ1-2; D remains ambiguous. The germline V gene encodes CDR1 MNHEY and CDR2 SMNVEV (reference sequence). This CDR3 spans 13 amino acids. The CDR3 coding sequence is TGTGCCAGCAGTCCCTCACGAGACTATGGCCACACCTTC. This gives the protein CASSPSRDYGHTF.

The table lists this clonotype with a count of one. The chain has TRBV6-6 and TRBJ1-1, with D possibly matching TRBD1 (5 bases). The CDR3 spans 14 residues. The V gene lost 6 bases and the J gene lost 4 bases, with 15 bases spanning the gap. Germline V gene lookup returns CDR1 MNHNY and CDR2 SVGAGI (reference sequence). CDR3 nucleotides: TGTGCCAGCAGCCCTATCGGGGGAGGCACTGAAGCTTTCTTT. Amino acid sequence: CASSPIGGGTEAFF.

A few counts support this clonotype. CDR3: CASSVSDRHTGELFF. The CDR3 nucleotides read TGTGCCAGCAGTGTGTCAGACAGGCACACCGGGGAGCTGTTTTTT. The chain joins TRBV2 to TRBJ2-2; tentatively, D is TRBD1 (6 bases). Germline V gene lookup returns CDR1 SNHLY and CDR2 FYNNEI. V lost 4 bases and J lost 3, with 12 bases in between. The CDR3 is 15 residues long.

Here the CDR3 reads CASSQGGWAEAFF. The DNA of the CDR3 is TGTGCCAGCAGCCAGGGGGGGTGGGCTGAAGCTTTCTTT. The chain has TRBV3-1 and TRBJ1-1; D is perhaps TRBD1 (5 bases). CDR1 LGHDT and CDR2 YNNKEL come from the germline V gene (reference sequence). The CDR3 is made up of 13 amino acids. Trimming cost V 3 bases and J 6 bases, with 11 bases left between them.

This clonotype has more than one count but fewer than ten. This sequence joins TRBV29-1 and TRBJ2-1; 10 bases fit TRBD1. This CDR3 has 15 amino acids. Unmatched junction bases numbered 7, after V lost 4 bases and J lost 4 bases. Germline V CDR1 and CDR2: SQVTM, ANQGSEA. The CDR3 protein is CSVATGTGVYNEQFF. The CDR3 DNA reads TGCAGCGTTGCCACGGGGACAGGGGTTTACAATGAGCAGTTCTTC.

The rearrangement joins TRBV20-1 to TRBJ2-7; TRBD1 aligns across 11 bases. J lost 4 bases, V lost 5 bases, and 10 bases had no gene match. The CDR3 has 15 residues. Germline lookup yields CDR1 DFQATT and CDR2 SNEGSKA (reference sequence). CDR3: CSAVPGQGGGYEQYF. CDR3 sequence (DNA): TGCAGTGCTGTCCCGGGACAGGGGGGAGGATACGAGCAGTACTTC.

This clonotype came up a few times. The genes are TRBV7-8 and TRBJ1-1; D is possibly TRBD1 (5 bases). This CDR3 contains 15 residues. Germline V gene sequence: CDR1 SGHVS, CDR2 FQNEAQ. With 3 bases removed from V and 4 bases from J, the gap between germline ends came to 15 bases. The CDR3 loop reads CASSFFEGIGTEAFF. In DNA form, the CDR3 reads TGTGCCAGCAGCTTTTTTGAGGGGATCGGCACTGAAGCTTTCTTT.

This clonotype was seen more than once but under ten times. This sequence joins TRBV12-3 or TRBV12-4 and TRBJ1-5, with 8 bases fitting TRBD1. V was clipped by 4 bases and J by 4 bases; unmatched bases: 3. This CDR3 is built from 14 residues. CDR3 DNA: TGTGCCAGCAGTTGGACAGGGCGGAATCAGCCCCAGCATTTT. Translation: CASSWTGRNQPQHF.

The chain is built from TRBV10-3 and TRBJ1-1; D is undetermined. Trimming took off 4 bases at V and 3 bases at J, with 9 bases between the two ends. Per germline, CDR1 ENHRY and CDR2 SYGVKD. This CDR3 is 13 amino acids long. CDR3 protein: CAISGNEDTEAFF. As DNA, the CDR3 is TGTGCCATCAGTGGCAACGAGGACACTGAAGCTTTCTTT.

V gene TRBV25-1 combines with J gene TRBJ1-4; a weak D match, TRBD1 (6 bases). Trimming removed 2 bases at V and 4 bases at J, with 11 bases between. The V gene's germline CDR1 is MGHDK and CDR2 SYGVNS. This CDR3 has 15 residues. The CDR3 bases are TGTGCCAGCAGTGAAACAGGGTGGGATAATGAAAAACTGTTTTTT. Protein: CASSETGWDNEKLFF.